The T cell receptor beta chain under discussion was sequenced for a study of neurological immune-mediated disorders. This clonotype was counted at least ten times. TCRdb reprocessed the 5' RACE reads with MiXCR, giving one entry per CDR3 protein. Here the sample spans roughly 60,000 distinct CDR3 sequences, roughly 2.5% being singletons. The origin of this receptor is a man aged 50-59 years with multiple sclerosis. Input material: PBMCs.

In DNA form, the CDR3 reads TGTGCCACTAGCTACAGGGACGGCTATGGCTACACCTTC. Protein: CATSYRDGYGYTF. This sequence joins TRBV10-3 and TRBJ1-2; D possibly corresponds to TRBD1 (6 bases). Germline lookup yields CDR1 ENHRY and CDR2 SYGVKD. The length of the CDR3 is 13 residues. V lost 10 bases, J lost 4 bases, and 16 bases lay in between.